This T cell receptor (beta chain) was found in a study of T cells in Graves' hyperthyroidism and ophthalmopathy. As for the study in general: Peripheral blood was drawn at first diagnosis, prior to all treatment.

Researchers amplified the TCR beta CDR3 regions from RNA transcripts. First-round RT-PCR with HTBI primers amplified the TCR CDR3 region. MiXCR was run by TCRdb on the multiplex PCR reads, yielding one entry per CDR3 protein. The sample consists of hundreds of thousands of distinct CDR3 sequences, roughly 15% of them appearing once. Whole-study results and caveats: Appearing also in blood were most of the thyroid clonotypes expanded above 0.001.

The cohort's ophthalmopathy patients, a group with duration under 3 months, had a Clinical Activity Score of at least 3 and a NOSPECS grade of at least 4. Remarks on this clonotype: Its antigen is not identified.

Sequenced material: blood. The receptor comes from a man between 18 and 29 years old with Graves' ophthalmopathy.

The CDR3 is CASSDSGAGIDYGYTF. For the CDR3, the DNA is TGTGCCAGCAGTGACTCAGGGGCCGGGATAGACTATGGCTACACCTTC. This chain links TRBV2 with TRBJ1-2, with D possibly matching TRBD1 (6 bases). Trimming shortened V by 3 bases and J by 3 bases, and 17 bases separated the two germline ends. The germline V gene has CDR1 SNHLY and CDR2 FYNNEI. The CDR3 is made up of 16 amino acids.